The subject of this entry is one T cell receptor (beta chain). With 8 bases removed from V and 3 bases from J, the gap between germline ends came to 13 bases. The CDR3 is made up of 14 amino acids. CDR1 MNHEY and CDR2 SMNVEV come from the germline V gene (reference sequence). Sequenced by immunoSEQ multiplex PCR; TCRdb stores in-frame clones only, minus some. The sample holds about 81,000 clones; approximately 75% are singletons and the top ten take 3% to 4.5%. The data originate from a study of technical replicates of blood from a handful of donors. The clonotype originates from a human donor in good health. Some clones in this sample may be carry-over from other donors' samples. The V and J genes are TRBV27 and TRBJ2-2; TRBD2 is a possible D gene (7 bases). The sample comprised PBMCs. The CDR3 DNA follows: TGTGCCAGCTGGGGGGGGCGTTACACCGGGGAGCTGTTTTTT. Translated, it gives CASWGGRYTGELFF.